One sample yielded the 3 T cell receptor beta chains listed below, sequenced in a study of T-cell reconstitution after alpha-beta-depleted transplantation in children. The TCRbeta library was prepared with unique molecular identifiers. TCRdb reprocessed the PCR reads with MiXCR, giving one entry per CDR3 protein. The data hold hundreds of thousands of distinct CDR3 sequences, with roughly 15% observed a single time. The source was PBMCs from the stem cell graft donor, collected from the stem cell graft. These receptors were collected from a human donor who donated a stem cell graft to a child with acute myeloid leukemia.

This clonotype was counted a few times. The chain carries TRBV20-1 and TRBJ2-7; maybe TRBD1 (6 bases). CDR1 DFQATT and CDR2 SNEGSKA come from the germline V gene (reference sequence). The CDR3 length is 15 residues. V lost 3 bases and J lost 4, with 19 bases in between. The CDR3 DNA is TGCAGTGCTAGGGCTCTAGGGGTAGGGGGATACGAGCAGTACTTC. As protein: CSARALGVGGYEQYF.

This clonotype was recorded at least ten times. The rearrangement joins TRBV20-1 to TRBJ2-3; tentatively, D is TRBD1 or TRBD2 (6 bases each). Germline-derived CDR1 and CDR2 are DFQATT and SNEGSKA (reference sequence). With 3 bases removed from V and 1 base from J, the gap between germline ends came to 11 bases. The CDR3 runs 14 residues. The CDR3 spells CSASLGGGTDTQYF. CDR3 bases: TGCAGTGCTAGCCTGGGGGGCGGCACAGATACGCAGTATTTT.

The chain links TRBV20-1 to TRBJ2-3, with D maybe TRBD2 (5 bases). CDR3 length: 15 amino acids. Germline CDR1 and CDR2: DFQATT and SNEGSKA (reference sequence). V was shortened by 1 base and J by 4 bases, with 15 bases between the two germline ends. DNA of the CDR3: TGCAGTGCTAGAGGAACGGGTGGGAGCGCAGATACGCAGTATTTT. It codes for CSARGTGGSADTQYF.